A single TCR beta chain is shown here with its context. V lost 0 bases and J 1 base, leaving 12 bases between the germline ends. This CDR3 is 16 amino acids long. Germline loops: CDR1 MNHGY, CDR2 SAAAGT. Measured with immunoSEQ multiplex PCR; TCRdb has only the in-frame clones, and not every one. Of roughly 40,000 clones in the sample, approximately 86% are singletons; the top ten hold around 18%. The sample belongs to a study of OX40 agonist ivuxolimab in advanced cancers. The receptor was derived from an adult with an advanced solid tumor such as melanoma, head and neck, liver or kidney cancer. V and J are TRBV6-8 and TRBJ1-1; D is undetermined. Source: CD4+ or CD8+ T cells sorted from blood, taken in a trial of the OX40 agonist ivuxolimab. The CDR3 DNA is TGTGCCAGCAGTTACTCGATCGATTTTGGGAACACTGAAGCTTTCTTT. It yields the protein CASSYSIDFGNTEAFF.